This TCR beta chain was sequenced in a study of a mutant IDH1 vaccine in newly diagnosed glioma (dated by TCRdb to the early 2020s). At the level of the whole study: In the chemotherapy-containing groups, vaccination started alongside temozolomide cycles, whereas in patients who had radiotherapy alone it started 4-6 weeks after radiotherapy. Prior to enrollment, patients had been given standard therapy consisting of radiotherapy alone, temozolomide alone, or radiochemotherapy with temozolomide, with the combination given to most patients. For exploratory analyses, fewer than 30 treated patients had longitudinal TCRB deep sequencing done wherever samples were available. Of the roughly 34 treated patients, around 62% were male and around 40% were female, and a mean age of around 40 years was recorded. Peripheral blood was drawn at six visits: V03 (baseline), V05, V07, V10, V12 and V13. The week-35 safety follow-up was designated visit V12, and the week-47 end of study was designated visit V13.

Overall results and qualifications from the work: Pseudoprogression seemed to be unrelated to changes in the top peripheral T cell clonotypes found by TCRB sequencing. Availability determined which PBMC samples were chosen for TCRB deep sequencing. Vaccine-induced immune responses across multiple MHC alleles were detected in 90% to 95% of patients. The authors noted that analyses of patient blood samples could not be reproduced because of sample limitations.

Libraries came from the immunoSEQ multiplex PCR assay. Rearranged TCR beta chain sequences were amplified using the hsTCRB Kit according to the manufacturer's protocol. An Illumina MiSeq was used to sequence the TCRB libraries. In the authors' own workflow: The proprietary platform of the kit vendor was used for demultiplexing, trimming and gene mapping. The table was pulled from immuneACCESS by TCRdb, which kept in-frame rearrangements only. Such tables lose some clones; where checked, under half of the loss comes from unresolved V genes, and the rest has no known cause. V, J and clone size are those of that table, while D and trimming were read from the DNA. The sample includes tens of thousands of clones, with roughly 82% observed a single time. Of the sample, around 19% falls within the top ten clones. As to this clone: Its antigen has not been determined. No quality values exist for individual bases; no much larger clone is one base distant.

Reading the label with the study, this specimen's time point is: week 47, end of study. Each vaccine dose, consisting of 300 ug of a 20-mer mutant IDH1 peptide in Montanide, was administered subcutaneously with topical imiquimod. Eight vaccinations were administered to patients in weeks 1, 3, 5, 7, 11, 15, 19 and 23, corresponding to visits V03 through V10. Newly diagnosed WHO grade 3 or 4 IDH1-mutant astrocytomas showing loss of nuclear ATRX were present in the donors. The samples were drawn from NOA16, a multicentre, single-arm, open-label phase I trial in Germany that tested a mutant IDH1 peptide vaccine in humans for the first time. The DNeasy Blood and Tissue Kit was used to extract genomic DNA from EDTA blood for TCRB sequencing. This TCR was sampled from a man between 18 and 29 years old with glioma. Some clones in this sample may be carry-over from other donors' samples. Source: PBMCs, taken from a glioma patient whose treatment included an IDH1 peptide vaccine.

This receptor has the CDR3 CAWRGFRAHDRTYEQYF. The sequence in DNA is TGTGCCTGGAGAGGGTTCAGGGCGCACGACCGTACCTACGAGCAGTACTTC. The chain is made from TRBV30 and TRBJ2-7; TRBD1 is possibly the D segment (5 matching bases). Between the V and J ends, shortened by 3 bases and 2 bases respectively, the junction contains 23 bases. The CDR3 has 17 amino acids, counting the end cysteine and phenylalanine. Here the CDR3 DNA is all that survives: 51 bases in frame from base 1. CDR1 and CDR2 are drawn from the germline V gene (reference sequence): GTSNPN, SVGIG.